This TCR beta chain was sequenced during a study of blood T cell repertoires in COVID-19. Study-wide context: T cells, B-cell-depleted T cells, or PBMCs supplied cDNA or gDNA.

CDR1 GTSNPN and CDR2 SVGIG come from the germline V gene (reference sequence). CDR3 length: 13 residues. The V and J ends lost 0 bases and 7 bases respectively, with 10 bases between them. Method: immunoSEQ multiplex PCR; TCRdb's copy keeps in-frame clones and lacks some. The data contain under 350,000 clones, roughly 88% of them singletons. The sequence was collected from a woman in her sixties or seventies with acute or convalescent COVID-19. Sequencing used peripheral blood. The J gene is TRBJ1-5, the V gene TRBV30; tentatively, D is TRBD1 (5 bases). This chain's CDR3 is CAWSVQGGQPQHF. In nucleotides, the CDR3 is TGTGCCTGGAGTGTGCAGGGAGGGCAGCCCCAGCATTTT.